These 23 T cell receptor beta chains originate from one sample sequenced in a study of control samples from healthy donors and cancer patients. Method: immunoSEQ multiplex PCR; TCRdb's copy keeps in-frame clones and lacks some. The data hold 120,000 to 150,000 clones, with around 90% observed a single time. Input material: blood. Source of these receptors: a man in his late teens or twenties in good health.

The V call is TRBV2, the J call TRBJ1-1; D is uncertain. The germline gives CDR1 SNHLY, CDR2 FYNNEI. The CDR3 totals 14 residues. Trimming pared 1 base from V and 1 base from J, leaving 7 bases between. This CDR3 is CASSEVGGNTEAFF. As DNA, the CDR3 is TGTGCCAGCAGTGAAGTTGGCGGGAACACTGAAGCTTTCTTT.

This chain links TRBV7-3 with TRBJ2-3; the D gene is possibly TRBD2 (5 bases). Germline loops: CDR1 SGHTA, CDR2 FQGTGA. This CDR3 contains 12 residues. Trimming cost V 8 bases and J 3 bases, with 9 bases left between them. The CDR3 DNA follows: TGTGCCAGCTCGGGATATACAGATACGCAGTATTTT. It codes for CASSGYTDTQYF.

The chain uses TRBV5-1 and TRBJ1-1, with D possibly matching TRBD1 (6 bases). Between the trimmed V and J ends, which lost 6 bases and 3 bases, there was a span of 18 bases. This CDR3 has 15 amino acids. CDR1 SGHRS and CDR2 YFSETQ come from the germline V gene. CDR3 residues: CASKFTGPGDTEAFF. The CDR3 DNA follows: TGCGCCAGCAAATTTACAGGGCCGGGGGACACTGAAGCTTTCTTT.

The chain has TRBV18 and TRBJ2-7; 10 bases agree with TRBD1. Trimming at V came to 0 bases and at J to 7 bases, leaving 6 bases not matched to a gene. The CDR3 spans 15 residues. Germline V lookup: CDR1 KGHSH, CDR2 LQKENI. CDR3 nucleotide sequence: TGTGCCAGCTCACCACCGACAGGGGGCAGGGTAGAGCAGTACTTC. Its protein product is CASSPPTGGRVEQYF.

The chain carries TRBV6-1 and TRBJ2-7, with D unclear. The V end lost 1 base, the J end lost 4 bases, and 8 bases lay between the germline ends. Germline-derived CDR1 and CDR2 are MNHNS and SASEGT. This CDR3 has 13 amino acids. DNA for the CDR3: TGTGCCAGCAGTGAAGGATCCGATTACGAGCAGTACTTC. It encodes CASSEGSDYEQYF.

V and J are TRBV7-2 and TRBJ1-2, with a weak D call TRBD1 (6 bases). This CDR3 spans 16 amino acids. The germline V gene encodes CDR1 SGHTA and CDR2 FQGNSA. The V and J ends lost 0 bases and 8 bases respectively, with 19 bases between them. The CDR3 DNA follows: TGTGCCAGCAGCTTAGCGGGGGGCCAGGCGGCTCGAGGCTACACCTTC. Translation gives CASSLAGGQAARGYTF.

The chain recombines TRBV18 with TRBJ1-1; D ambiguous. V lost 2 bases and J 4 bases, leaving 11 bases between the germline ends. The germline CDR1 and CDR2 sequences are KGHSH and LQKENI. This CDR3 comprises 14 residues. CDR3: CASSPGEGVTEAFF. The CDR3 DNA sequence: TGTGCCAGCTCACCAGGGGAGGGCGTCACTGAAGCTTTCTTT.

As DNA, the CDR3 is TGTGCCAGCAGTCCCCAGGGGGCCCGCAACAATGAGCAGTTCTTC. Amino acids: CASSPQGARNNEQFF. The chain uses TRBV6-5 and TRBJ2-1, with 8 bases aligning to TRBD1. Trimming took 5 bases from V and 5 from J; bases not matched to a gene: 8. CDR1 is MNHEY and CDR2 is SVGAGI in the germline V gene. CDR3 size: 15 residues.

V gene TRBV25-1 combines with J gene TRBJ1-6; D is undetermined. Per germline, CDR1 MGHDK and CDR2 SYGVNS. CDR3 length: 13 residues. Trimming cost V 7 bases and J 8 bases, with 12 bases left between them. CDR3 residues: CASTKNPHSPLHF. The CDR3 DNA follows: TGTGCCAGCACCAAAAACCCGCATTCACCCCTCCACTTT.

The chain is built from TRBV18 and TRBJ1-3; no definite D call. The germline CDR1 and CDR2 sequences are KGHSH and LQKENI. CDR3 length: 16 residues. The V end was cut by 0 bases, the J end by 3 bases, with 12 bases between. The CDR3 DNA follows: TGTGCCAGCTCACCACCGAACGGAAAATATGGAAACACCATATATTTT. This translates into CASSPPNGKYGNTIYF.

The rearrangement uses TRBV19 and TRBJ1-5; D call uncertain. V was cut by 1 base and J by 5 bases, with 9 bases left in between. This CDR3 is built from 14 residues. Per the germline V gene, CDR1 is LNHDA and CDR2 is SQIVND (reference sequence). CDR3 sequence reads: CASSIGLMDQPQHF. As DNA, the CDR3 is TGTGCCAGTAGTATAGGACTAATGGATCAGCCCCAGCATTTT.

This clone appeared a single time. The chain joins TRBV20-1 to TRBJ2-1, with D uncertain. CDR3 size: 10 residues. Germline lookup yields CDR1 DFQATT and CDR2 SNEGSKA (reference sequence). V was pared by 6 bases and J by 5 bases, with 5 bases between. The CDR3 DNA sequence: TGCAGTGCCTTGGACAATGAGCAGTTCTTC. Protein sequence: CSALDNEQFF.

The genes are TRBV27 and TRBJ1-2; no reliable D call. Trimming shortened V by 0 bases and J by 4 bases, and 9 bases separated the two germline ends. Germline-derived CDR1 and CDR2 are MNHEY and SMNVEV (reference sequence). This CDR3 is built from 14 residues. The CDR3 region has the DNA TGTGCCAGCAGTTTATCTCTGGGGATCTATGGCTACACCTTC. Amino acid sequence: CASSLSLGIYGYTF.

The V gene is TRBV6-5, the J gene TRBJ1-1; TRBD1 matches 8 bases. Germline V CDR1 and CDR2: MNHEY, SVGAGI. Germline trimming cut 0 bases from V and 4 bases from J; bases unmatched to any gene: 7. CDR3 length equals 16 residues. The CDR3 loop reads CASSYSPTGVRTEAFF. In nucleotides, the CDR3 is TGTGCCAGCAGTTACTCACCGACAGGGGTCCGCACTGAAGCTTTCTTT.

This chain uses TRBV19 with TRBJ2-7, with D unresolved. Trimming cost V 7 bases and J 1 base, with 17 bases left between them. This CDR3 has 15 residues. From germline, CDR1 is LNHDA and CDR2 SQIVND (reference sequence). The CDR3 sequence is CASNPSGAGSYEQYF. The DNA of the CDR3 is TGTGCCAGTAACCCTTCCGGAGCCGGGTCCTACGAGCAGTACTTC. Full variable domain (missing parts from reference TRBV19 and TRBJ2-7): DGGITQSPKYLFRKEGQNVTLSCEQNLNHDAMYWYRQDPGQGLRLIYYSQIVNDFQKGDIAEGYSVSREKKESFPLTVTSAQKNPTAFYLCASNPSGAGSYEQYFGPGTRLTVT.

The V gene is TRBV6-2 or TRBV6-3, the J gene TRBJ2-7; D not certain. Trimming shortened V by 3 bases and J by 2 bases, and 8 bases separated the two germline ends. The V gene's germline CDR1 is MNHEY and CDR2 SVGEGT. The CDR3 covers 13 residues. CDR3 nucleotide sequence: TGTGCCAGCAGTTATACGCGTACCTACGAGCAGTACTTC. Protein: CASSYTRTYEQYF.

V usage is TRBV2 and J usage is TRBJ1-1; unclear D gene. Trimming stripped 6 bases from V and 1 base from J, with 3 bases between. Looked up from germline, CDR1 is SNHLY and CDR2 is FYNNEI. CDR3 length equals 11 residues. CDR3 in amino acids: CASRGNTEAFF. The CDR3 nucleotides are TGTGCCAGCAGAGGGAACACTGAAGCTTTCTTT.

V usage is TRBV6-2 or TRBV6-3 and J usage is TRBJ1-2; D is unresolved. The CDR3 loop spans 15 amino acids. CDR1 is MNHEY and CDR2 is SVGEGT in the germline V gene. V lost 0 bases to trimming and J lost 7 bases, with 15 bases between them. CDR3 nucleotides: TGTGCCAGCAGTTACTCGATCACCCCCCAGTCTGGCTACACCTTC. Residues: CASSYSITPQSGYTF.

V usage is TRBV6-5 and J usage is TRBJ1-5, with no clear D. CDR1 and CDR2 (germline): MNHEY, SVGAGI. Between the trimmed V and J ends, which lost 0 bases and 2 bases, there was a span of 8 bases. This CDR3 contains 15 residues. The CDR3: CASSYSQPGNQPQHF. In nucleotides, the CDR3 is TGTGCCAGCAGTTACTCCCAACCGGGCAATCAGCCCCAGCATTTT.

The chain links TRBV4-1 to TRBJ2-7; TRBD1 might be the D (8 bases). The CDR3 totals 15 residues. From germline, CDR1 is MGHRA and CDR2 YSYEKL. V lost 2 bases, J lost 2 bases, and 13 bases lay in between. The CDR3 DNA reads as TGCGCCAGCAGCCAATCACAGGGGGGGGCCTACGAGCAGTACTTC. This translates into CASSQSQGGAYEQYF.

This rearrangement joins TRBV19 to TRBJ1-1; no reliable D call. Germline-derived CDR1 and CDR2 are LNHDA and SQIVND (reference sequence). The CDR3 runs 14 residues. The V gene lost 7 bases and the J gene lost 2 bases, with 14 bases spanning the gap. Here the CDR3 reads CASTEQKLNTEAFF. The DNA for the CDR3 is TGTGCCAGTACCGAACAGAAGCTAAACACTGAAGCTTTCTTT.

The chain uses TRBV15 and TRBJ1-1; D is perhaps TRBD1 (6 bases). CDR3 length: 13 residues. Trimming stripped 5 bases from V and 4 bases from J, with 11 bases between. The germline CDR1 and CDR2 sequences are LNHNV and YYDKDF (reference sequence). The DNA of the CDR3 is TGTGCCACCAGCGGGGGGGGGCCCACTGAAGCTTTCTTT. As protein: CATSGGGPTEAFF. Full variable domain (outside the CDR3, taken from reference TRBV15 and TRBJ1-1): DAMVIQNPRYQVTQFGKPVTLSCSQTLNHNVMYWYQQKSSQAPKLLFHYYDKDFNNEADTPDNFQSRRPNTSFCFLDIRSPGLGDTAMYLCATSGGGPTEAFFGQGTRLTVV.

V gene TRBV5-6 combines with J gene TRBJ1-2, with D unresolved. CDR1 and CDR2 (germline): SGHDT, YYEEEE. CDR3 length: 14 residues. Trimming stripped 4 bases from V and 12 bases from J, with 22 bases between. This chain's CDR3 is CASSPRHGVFVHTF. The CDR3 DNA is TGTGCCAGCAGCCCACGTCATGGGGTATTTGTCCACACCTTC.